A single T cell receptor beta chain is shown here with its context. Using immunoSEQ multiplex PCR, the repertoire was profiled, and TCRdb retains in-frame clones only, with some absent. The table lists nearly 110,000 clones, 90% of them singletons, with about 0.5% in the top ten. Sampling of blood occurred at baseline, cycle 4 day 1, and cycle 7 day 1. The record originates from a study of OX40 agonist ivuxolimab in advanced cancers. This CDR3 has 13 amino acids. The V gene's germline CDR1 is SQVTM and CDR2 ANQGSEA. Deletions cut 6 bases from V and 5 bases from J, with 16 bases between. The starting material was CD4+ or CD8+ T cells sorted from blood, obtained in a trial of the OX40 agonist ivuxolimab. The chain has TRBV29-1 and TRBJ1-2, with D unresolved. The sequence derives from an adult with an advanced solid tumor such as melanoma, head and neck, liver or kidney cancer. The CDR3 DNA is TGCAGCGTCCGGCCCGAGCTCGCGTATGGCTACACCTTC. Protein product: CSVRPELAYGYTF.